The next 28 T cell receptor beta chains were all read from a single sample in a study of blood T cell repertoires in COVID-19. The method was immunoSEQ multiplex PCR; TCRdb's version includes in-frame clones alone and lacks a portion of them. The top ten clones hold nearly 4.5% of a sample with some 50,000 clones, about 88% of them seen once. The sample consisted of peripheral blood. These receptors originate from a man aged 50 to 59 with active COVID-19.

The V gene is TRBV23-1, the J gene TRBJ1-2; 8 positions match TRBD1. TRBV23-1 is an open reading frame, and its role is uncertain. J lost 6 bases, V lost 6 bases, and 6 bases had no gene match. This CDR3 contains 13 residues. The CDR3 sequence: CASRDREDDGYTF. The CDR3 DNA is TGCGCCAGCAGGGACAGGGAAGATGATGGCTACACCTTC.

The CDR3 DNA reads as TGTGCCAGCAGCTTAGATCGTGGGACACACGGCGGGGAGCTGTTTTTT. Amino acids: CASSLDRGTHGGELFF. The rearrangement joins TRBV11-3 to TRBJ2-2; D is possibly TRBD1 (6 bases). The V gene lost 0 bases and the J gene lost 7 bases, with 15 bases spanning the gap. This CDR3 spans 16 amino acids. Germline CDR1 SGHNT, CDR2 YENEEA.

The chain employs TRBV6-5 and TRBJ2-3; possibly TRBD2 for D (5 bases). There are 13 residues in the CDR3. Germline CDR1 MNHEY, CDR2 SVGAGI. With 4 bases removed from V and 6 bases from J, the gap between germline ends came to 11 bases. The CDR3 is CASSFGVWDTQYF. The CDR3 bases are TGTGCCAGCAGTTTCGGGGTCTGGGATACGCAGTATTTT.

The chain is built from TRBV6-6 and TRBJ2-1; perhaps TRBD2 as D (5 bases). This CDR3 has 15 residues. CDR1 and CDR2 from the germline V gene are MNHNY and SVGAGI (reference sequence). Trimming took off 3 bases at V and 0 bases at J, with 9 bases between the two ends. The CDR3 loop is CASSYPGSSYNEQFF. The CDR3 DNA follows: TGTGCCAGCAGTTATCCGGGGAGCTCCTACAATGAGCAGTTCTTC.

The genes are TRBV10-1 and TRBJ2-3; maybe TRBD2 (6 bases). Trimming removed 2 bases at V and 3 bases at J, with 12 bases between. The CDR3 totals 15 residues. Germline CDR1 and CDR2: WNHNN and SYGVQD (reference sequence). The CDR3 DNA follows: TGCGCCAGCAGTGAGCGCGGGGTAGGGACAGATACGCAGTATTTT. As protein: CASSERGVGTDTQYF.

This clone was seen more than once but under ten times. The rearrangement uses TRBV25-1 and TRBJ2-2; possible D gene TRBD2, 6 bases. Per the germline V gene, CDR1 is MGHDK and CDR2 is SYGVNS. The V and J ends lost 0 bases and 5 bases respectively, with 19 bases between them. The CDR3 is 18 amino acids. The CDR3 sequence is CASSEYAGGNIGTGELFF. DNA for the CDR3: TGTGCCAGCAGTGAATACGCTGGCGGGAATATTGGAACCGGGGAGCTGTTTTTT.

This clone came up once. The chain couples TRBV6-5 to TRBJ1-5; D remains ambiguous. The germline V and J ends were trimmed by 2 bases and 4 bases, with 12 bases remaining between them. The CDR3 consists of 15 residues. Germline V gives CDR1 MNHEY, CDR2 SVGAGI. DNA of the CDR3: TGTGCCAGCAGTTACATGGCAGGATCGAATCAGCCCCAGCATTTT. Its protein product is CASSYMAGSNQPQHF.

CDR3 coding DNA: TGTGCCAGCTCACCGGCGGGGCAGGGCCTCCACGAGCAGTACTTC. Its translation: CASSPAGQGLHEQYF. The chain recombines TRBV18 with TRBJ2-7; D might be TRBD2 (6 bases). Germline CDR1 KGHSH, CDR2 LQKENI. The CDR3 runs to 15 residues. The V end lost 3 bases, the J end lost 5 bases, and 17 bases lay between the germline ends.

The rearrangement links TRBV28 to TRBJ1-2, with 7 bases matching TRBD1. The CDR3 contains 12 residues. Looked up from germline, CDR1 is MDHEN and CDR2 is SYDVKM. V gave up 6 bases and J gave up 2 bases; unmatched junction bases: 0. The CDR3 region has the DNA TGTGCCAGCAGACAGGGGAACTATGGCTACACCTTC. Its protein product is CASRQGNYGYTF.

CDR3: CASSLFTSGGAYTQYF. In DNA form, the CDR3 reads TGTGCCAGCAGTTTGTTCACTAGCGGGGGGGCGTATACGCAGTATTTT. This chain joins TRBV28 and TRBJ2-3; 13 bases map to TRBD2. V gave up 3 bases and J gave up 7 bases; unmatched junction bases: 7. Germline V gene sequence: CDR1 MDHEN, CDR2 SYDVKM. CDR3 length: 16 amino acids.

The rearrangement links TRBV5-1 to TRBJ2-1; 10 bases fit TRBD2. CDR3 length equals 15 residues. The ends lost 4 bases at V and 7 bases at J; junction bases unmatched: 8. The germline V gene has CDR1 SGHRS and CDR2 YFSETQ. CDR3 protein: CASSNSGGTRNEQFF. In DNA form, the CDR3 reads TGCGCCAGCAGCAATAGCGGGGGGACGAGAAATGAGCAGTTCTTC. Together with reference TRBV5-1 and TRBJ2-1, the CDR3 gives the full variable domain: KAGVTQTPRYLIKTRGQQVTLSCSPISGHRSVSWYQQTPGQGLQFLFEYFSETQRNKGNFPGRFSGRQFSNSRSEMNVSTLELGDSALYLCASSNSGGTRNEQFFGPGTRLTVL.

This chain uses TRBV6-5 with TRBJ2-1, with TRBD1 matching 8 bases. Per the germline V gene, CDR1 is MNHEY and CDR2 is SVGAGI. With V trimmed by 6 bases and J by 9 bases, 10 bases remained unmatched. This CDR3 has 14 amino acids. The CDR3: CASRLRDRRGEQFF. CDR3 in DNA: TGTGCCAGCAGGTTAAGGGACAGGAGGGGTGAGCAGTTCTTC.

V is TRBV28 and J is TRBJ1-1, with D possibly being TRBD1 (6 bases). Germline loops: CDR1 MDHEN, CDR2 SYDVKM. CDR3 length: 14 residues. V was cut by 5 bases and J by 8 bases, with 18 bases left in between. CDR3 residues: CASSTANRAREAFF. The CDR3 DNA reads TGTGCCAGCAGTACCGCAAACAGGGCTAGGGAAGCTTTCTTT.

This clone has a handful of counts. The chain recombines TRBV28 with TRBJ1-4; D is perhaps TRBD1 (6 bases). The ends were cut back, 6 bases at V and 15 bases at J, with 17 bases in the middle. The CDR3 loop spans 12 amino acids. Germline V lookup: CDR1 MDHEN, CDR2 SYDVKM. The CDR3 is CASRDNREGLFF. CDR3 in DNA: TGTGCCAGCAGAGACAACAGGGAAGGATTGTTTTTT.

The chain combines TRBV19 with TRBJ1-1, with D uncertain. The germline V gene encodes CDR1 LNHDA and CDR2 SQIVND (reference sequence). V was shortened by 2 bases and J by 7 bases, with 5 bases between the two germline ends. The CDR3 spans 11 residues. CDR3 sequence: CASSIRDEAFF. The CDR3 bases are TGTGCCAGTAGTATACGGGATGAAGCTTTCTTT.

This chain links TRBV9 with TRBJ2-3; 9 bases are a match to TRBD2. Germline CDR1 is SGDLS and CDR2 is YYNGEE. CDR3 length: 18 amino acids. V trimming: 2 bases; J trimming: 4 bases; junction bases outside the gene matches: 14. CDR3: CASSVGGGGTSFPDTQYF. The DNA for the CDR3 is TGTGCCAGCAGCGTTGGAGGAGGGGGGACTAGCTTCCCAGATACGCAGTATTTT.

This clone was counted a single time. V and J are TRBV5-1 and TRBJ2-7, with TRBD2 matching 11 bases. Trimming at V came to 0 bases and at J to 4 bases, leaving 15 bases not matched to a gene. Germline V gene data show CDR1 as SGHRS and CDR2 as YFSETQ. The CDR3 sequence is 19 residues long. In nucleotides, the CDR3 is TGCGCCAGCAGCTTGGCCGCGACTAGCGGGGTCTATTTCCCTTACGAGCAGTACTTC. The encoded protein is CASSLAATSGVYFPYEQYF.

The count of this clone is one. The rearrangement links TRBV19 to TRBJ2-7; 7 bases agree with TRBD1. Germline CDR1 LNHDA, CDR2 SQIVND (reference sequence). V shed 10 bases and J 0 bases; nucleotides not matched to a gene: 3. The CDR3 totals 12 residues. In DNA form, the CDR3 reads TGTGCCACAGGACAGGACTCCTACGAGCAGTACTTC. It encodes CATGQDSYEQYF. Variable domain in full (rest from reference TRBV19 and TRBJ2-7): DGGITQSPKYLFRKEGQNVTLSCEQNLNHDAMYWYRQDPGQGLRLIYYSQIVNDFQKGDIAEGYSVSREKKESFPLTVTSAQKNPTAFYLCATGQDSYEQYFGPGTRLTVT.

This sequence joins TRBV6-5 and TRBJ2-6; 10 bases are a match to TRBD1. In germline, CDR1 is MNHEY, CDR2 SVGAGI. With V trimmed by 4 bases and J by 2 bases, 2 bases remained unmatched. This CDR3 spans 16 amino acids. CDR3 residues: CASSLTGGAGANVLTF. DNA of the CDR3: TGTGCCAGCAGTTTGACAGGGGGCGCTGGGGCCAACGTCCTGACTTTC.

This chain connects TRBV4-1 to TRBJ2-7, with TRBD1 matching over 9 bases. The CDR3 is 15 residues long. Unmatched junction bases numbered 1, after V lost 0 bases and J lost 1 base. CDR1 and CDR2 from the germline V gene are MGHRA and YSYEKL. Here the CDR3 reads CASSQEGTGSYEQYF. Here the CDR3 DNA reads TGCGCCAGCAGCCAAGAAGGGACAGGGTCCTACGAGCAGTACTTC.

The V gene is TRBV5-1, the J gene TRBJ2-2; 9 nucleotides agree with TRBD2. V lost 2 bases, J lost 4 bases, and 6 bases stayed unmatched. The CDR3 sequence is 16 residues long. The germline V gene has CDR1 SGHRS and CDR2 YFSETQ. The chain's CDR3 is CASSFAGGRSTGELFF. The CDR3 DNA sequence: TGCGCCAGCAGCTTTGCGGGGGGGCGGAGCACCGGGGAGCTGTTTTTT.

The chain uses TRBV12-3 or TRBV12-4 and TRBJ2-1, with D uncertain. With 7 bases removed from V and 3 bases from J, the gap between germline ends came to 10 bases. This CDR3 is built from 13 residues. The CDR3 spells CASTPAGYNEQFF. DNA for the CDR3: TGTGCCAGCACCCCTGCCGGCTACAATGAGCAGTTCTTC.

The chain links TRBV5-1 to TRBJ1-3, with D tentatively TRBD1 (5 bases). Germline loops: CDR1 SGHRS, CDR2 YFSETQ. With 4 bases removed from V and 3 bases from J, the gap between germline ends came to 14 bases. This CDR3 is built from 15 residues. Here the CDR3 DNA reads TGCGCCAGCAGCAAAGCAGGGTTTGATGGAAACACCATATATTTT. Residues: CASSKAGFDGNTIYF.

This sequence joins TRBV27 and TRBJ1-5, with 7 bases fitting TRBD1. V trimming: 2 bases; J trimming: 11 bases; junction bases outside the gene matches: 9. Per the germline V gene, CDR1 is MNHEY and CDR2 is SMNVEV (reference sequence). The CDR3 covers 14 residues. CDR3 region: CASSLLGQTEAQHF. The CDR3 DNA reads as TGTGCCAGCAGTTTACTGGGACAGACTGAGGCCCAGCATTTT.

V gene TRBV28 combines with J gene TRBJ2-7; D is uncertain. Looked up from germline, CDR1 is MDHEN and CDR2 is SYDVKM. CDR3 length: 12 amino acids. Deletions cut 5 bases from V and 7 bases from J, with 12 bases between. The CDR3 DNA follows: TGTGCCAGCAGTCCCTCCATGAGGGAGCAGTACTTC. Its translation: CASSPSMREQYF.

This chain connects TRBV7-9 to TRBJ2-1; a weak D match, TRBD2 (5 bases). The CDR3 covers 15 residues. CDR1 is SEHNR, CDR2 FQNEAQ, per germline (reference sequence). Between the trimmed V and J ends, which lost 5 bases and 0 bases, there was a span of 11 bases. The CDR3 is CASSPSEGSYNEQFF. CDR3 in DNA: TGTGCCAGCAGCCCGTCCGAGGGCTCCTACAATGAGCAGTTCTTC.

The rearrangement links TRBV9 to TRBJ1-1; maybe TRBD1 (5 bases). This CDR3 comprises 13 residues. The germline V gene encodes CDR1 SGDLS and CDR2 YYNGEE. V was trimmed by 2 bases and J by 7 bases, leaving 12 bases between them. The CDR3: CASSVGGGVEAFF. The DNA for the CDR3 is TGTGCCAGCAGCGTCGGGGGAGGGGTTGAAGCTTTCTTT.

This clone was picked up one time. The V call is TRBV11-2, the J call TRBJ2-7, with a tentative D call TRBD2 (6 bases). Germline V gives CDR1 SGHAT, CDR2 FQNNGV. The length of the CDR3 is 15 residues. Trimming took off 1 base at V and 4 bases at J, with 14 bases between the two ends. CDR3 in amino acids: CASSLGDSGEYEQYF. As DNA, the CDR3 is TGTGCCAGCAGCTTAGGGGATAGCGGAGAATACGAGCAGTACTTC.